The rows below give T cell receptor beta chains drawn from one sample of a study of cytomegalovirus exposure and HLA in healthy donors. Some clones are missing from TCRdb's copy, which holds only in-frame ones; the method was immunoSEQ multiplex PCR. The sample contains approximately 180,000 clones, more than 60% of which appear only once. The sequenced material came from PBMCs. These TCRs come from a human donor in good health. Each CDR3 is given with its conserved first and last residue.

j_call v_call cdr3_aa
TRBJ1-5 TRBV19 CASSMLGANNQPQHF
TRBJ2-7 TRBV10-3 CAISARDSTSSYEQYF
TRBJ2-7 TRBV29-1 CSVERLVTGDYEQYF
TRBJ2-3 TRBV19 CASLDNKRGTDTQYF
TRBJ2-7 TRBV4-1 CASSQVGGDYEQYF
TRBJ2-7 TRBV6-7 CASSYFGFSPGEPTYEQYF
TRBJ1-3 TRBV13 CASSLVGGSGNTIYF
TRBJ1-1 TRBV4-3 CASSQDAGHTEAFF
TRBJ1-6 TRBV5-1 CASSLEGGINSPLHF
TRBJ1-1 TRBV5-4 CASSPTVTPGVNTEAFF
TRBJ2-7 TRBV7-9 CASSPKDRGYSDEQYF
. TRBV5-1 CASSLEVDYEQYF
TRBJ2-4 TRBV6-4 CASSDSTSGGDIQYF
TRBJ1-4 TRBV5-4 CASSLDPGQGEKLFF
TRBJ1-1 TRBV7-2 CASSLQWDREAFF
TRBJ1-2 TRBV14 CASSPATVYDGYTF
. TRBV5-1 CASRGISGSSYEQYF
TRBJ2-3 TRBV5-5 CASSSRTGGSDTQYF
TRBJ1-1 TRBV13 CASRLEGASEAFF
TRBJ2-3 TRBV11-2 CASSLLTSGRTDTQYF
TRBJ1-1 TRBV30 CAWRIDRANSLEAFF
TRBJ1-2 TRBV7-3 CASSLRYRDSNGYTF
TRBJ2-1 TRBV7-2 CASSPLGGEQFF
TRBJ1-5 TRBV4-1 CASSQDRQAQPQHF
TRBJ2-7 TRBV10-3 CAISERVAGEEQYF
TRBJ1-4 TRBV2 CASSEVTNNEKLFF
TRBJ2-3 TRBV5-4 CASSRTSGGAGDTQYF
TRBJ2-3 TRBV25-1 CASGGSGGPADTQYF
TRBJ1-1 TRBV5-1 CASSGRQPEAFF